This T cell receptor beta chain appears in the sequencing data of a study of monozygotic twins with inflammatory bowel disease. Germline CDR1 is ENHRY and CDR2 is SYGVKD. This CDR3 has 14 residues. TCRdb re-called the 5' RACE reads and catalogs CDR3 proteins one per entry, DNA excluded. The sample features 88,000 or so distinct CDR3 sequences, with roughly 7.4% in its top ten. The receptor's source is a human donor with ulcerative colitis or Crohn's disease, or a healthy co-twin of an affected twin (not recorded which). The sequencing sample was made of blood. J is TRBJ2-7 and V is TRBV10-3; TCRdb's D call, TRBD1, is unchecked because there is no DNA. The CDR3 loop reads CAISGGTGSYEQYF.